This TCR beta chain stems from a study of T cell changes during pregnancy in multiple sclerosis. Produced via immunoSEQ multiplex PCR; TCRdb's table is partial and in-frame only. Here the sample spans 75,000 to 90,000 clones, 90% to 95% being singletons. From germline, CDR1 is MNHNS and CDR2 SASEGT. V lost 7 bases and J 6 bases, leaving 16 bases between the germline ends. CDR3 length equals 14 residues. This rearrangement joins TRBV6-1 to TRBJ1-5; TRBD1 might be the D (5 bases). The clonotype comes from a female donor in good health, serving as a control in a pregnancy study. Some clones in this sample may be carry-over from other donors' samples. Sequencing used PBMCs, obtained in the first trimester of pregnancy. In DNA form, the CDR3 reads TGTGCCAGCAAAGAACGGGGGGAGGCTCAGCCCCAGCATTTT. Its protein is CASKERGEAQPQHF.